The 14 T cell receptor beta chains listed next were all sequenced from one sample in a study of blood T cell repertoires in COVID-19. Libraries were prepared by immunoSEQ multiplex PCR; TCRdb keeps only in-frame clonotypes and omits some of them. The sample yields 200,000 to 250,000 clones, 70% to 90% seen once. The specimen sequenced was peripheral blood. The receptors stem from a man aged 35-49 years with acute or convalescent COVID-19.

This chain joins TRBV3-1 (or the pseudogene TRBV3-2) and TRBJ1-4; 8 bases are a match to TRBD1. The CDR3 runs to 15 residues. Trimming took 0 bases from V and 6 from J; bases not matched to a gene: 3. Germline-derived CDR1 and CDR2 are LGHDT and YNNKEL (reference sequence). This chain's CDR3 is CASSQDQGAYEKLFF. The CDR3 nucleotides are TGTGCCAGCAGCCAAGATCAGGGGGCTTATGAAAAACTGTTTTTT.

The chain recombines TRBV4-3 with TRBJ2-7; D is possibly TRBD1 (5 bases). Trimming left V 2 bases short and J 6 bases short, with 8 bases between. CDR1 and CDR2 (germline): LGHNA, YSLEER. The CDR3 covers 12 residues. The chain's CDR3 is CASSQSQGEQYF. The CDR3 region has the DNA TGCGCCAGCAGCCAAAGTCAGGGCGAGCAGTACTTC.

The J gene is TRBJ1-5, the V gene TRBV19; 7 bases fit TRBD1. Germline V gene lookup returns CDR1 LNHDA and CDR2 SQIVND (reference sequence). Losses at the gene ends were 5 bases for V and 0 bases for J; bases not matched to a gene: 7. This CDR3 comprises 16 residues. CDR3 bases: TGTGCCAGTAGTTTCCAGGGGGGAGGTAGCAATCAGCCCCAGCATTTT. As protein: CASSFQGGGSNQPQHF.

J is TRBJ2-7 and V is TRBV3-1 (or the pseudogene TRBV3-2); unclear D gene. Germline V gives CDR1 LGHDT, CDR2 YNNKEL (reference sequence). V lost 3 bases and J 6 bases, leaving 6 bases between the germline ends. The CDR3 consists of 11 residues. In nucleotides, the CDR3 is TGTGCCAGCAGCCATAATCGCGAGCAGTACTTC. Amino acids: CASSHNREQYF.

This clone has a single count. The chain uses TRBV30 and TRBJ2-7, with a weak D call TRBD2 (5 bases). In germline, CDR1 is GTSNPN, CDR2 SVGIG (reference sequence). The CDR3 spans 13 residues. Trimming cost V 6 bases and J 0 bases, with 12 bases left between them. The CDR3 loop reads CACGRGSSYEQYF. CDR3 nucleotide sequence: TGTGCCTGTGGCCGGGGAAGCTCCTACGAGCAGTACTTC.

This clone occurred a few times. J is TRBJ2-7 and V is TRBV5-6; D perhaps matches TRBD2 (7 bases). Deletions cut 0 bases from V and 8 bases from J, with 18 bases between. Germline CDR1 SGHDT, CDR2 YYEEEE. The CDR3 totals 15 residues. The CDR3 DNA follows: TGTGCCAGCAGCTTGGTTTCGGGGGGCGTGGATAAGCAGTACTTC. Translated: CASSLVSGGVDKQYF.

This chain links TRBV9 with TRBJ1-1; TRBD1 matches 7 bases. The CDR3 extends over 15 amino acids. Looked up from germline, CDR1 is SGDLS and CDR2 is YYNGEE. J was trimmed by 7 bases and V by 4 bases; bases with no gene match: 13. The DNA for the CDR3 is TGTGCCAGCAGCAGAGAAGTAGACAGGGTCGGTGAAGCTTTCTTT. Protein sequence: CASSREVDRVGEAFF.

The CDR3, as DNA: TGTGCCAGCAGCGCCTCCACAGGGGATTATCCCCTCCAGCCCCAGCATTTT. As protein: CASSASTGDYPLQPQHF. The chain recombines TRBV28 with TRBJ1-5, with 7 bases that match TRBD1. With 6 bases clipped from V and 7 bases from J, the junction kept 18 bases outside the gene matches. The CDR3 runs 17 residues. CDR1 MDHEN and CDR2 SYDVKM come from the germline V gene.

The J gene is TRBJ1-2, the V gene TRBV19; D is perhaps TRBD1 (5 bases). Trimming left V 1 base short and J 0 bases short, with 12 bases between. The CDR3 length is 16 residues. CDR1 is LNHDA and CDR2 is SQIVND in the germline V gene (reference sequence). CDR3 nucleotide sequence: TGTGCCAGTAGTATAGGACCTTCGGGGGCTAACTATGGCTACACCTTC. Protein product: CASSIGPSGANYGYTF.

The chain employs TRBV25-1 and TRBJ2-6; 9 nucleotides match TRBD1. The junction had 5 bases not matched to a gene; V was cut back by 5 bases and J by 0 bases. This CDR3 comprises 17 residues. Germline values: CDR1 MGHDK, CDR2 SYGVNS. The CDR3 region has the DNA TGTGCCAGCAGTAGGACAGGGGTTCTCTCTGGGGCCAACGTCCTGACTTTC. Protein sequence: CASSRTGVLSGANVLTF.

This clone appeared a few times. The gene calls are TRBV3-1 (or the pseudogene TRBV3-2) and TRBJ1-1; possible D gene TRBD1, 5 bases. This CDR3 has 20 amino acids. Trimming pared 3 bases from V and 0 bases from J, leaving 26 bases between. Germline CDR1 reads LGHDT; CDR2 reads YNNKEL (reference sequence). CDR3 residues: CASSHPTRTQQQLMNTEAFF. CDR3 nucleotide sequence: TGTGCCAGCAGCCACCCGACTCGGACACAACAACAGCTCATGAACACTGAAGCTTTCTTT.

In this sample, this clone turned up a few times. This chain links TRBV12-5 with TRBJ1-2; D remains unclear. Trimming stripped 0 bases from V and 5 bases from J, with 13 bases between. This CDR3 has 15 residues. Germline V gene lookup returns CDR1 LGHNT and CDR2 FRNRAP. For the CDR3, the DNA is TGTGCTAGTGGTTTGGTAGGAGGGATGGGTTATGGCTACACCTTC. This gives the protein CASGLVGGMGYGYTF.

The chain links TRBV5-1 to TRBJ1-6; D gene uncertain. Trimming took 0 bases from V and 10 from J, leaving 8 bases between them. CDR1 SGHRS and CDR2 YFSETQ come from the germline V gene. The CDR3 has 13 residues. The CDR3 spells CASSLAGISPLHF. CDR3 DNA sequence: TGCGCCAGCAGCTTGGCCGGGATCTCACCCCTCCACTTT.

The genes are TRBV9 and TRBJ2-3; TRBD1 agrees at 10 bases. Germline CDR1 reads SGDLS; CDR2 reads YYNGEE. The length of the CDR3 is 15 residues. The J segment lost 4 bases and the V segment lost 3 bases, leaving 5 bases of the junction unmatched. The CDR3 DNA follows: TGTGCCAGCAGCGCCGAGACAGGGGGCGCAGATACGCAGTATTTT. This translates into CASSAETGGADTQYF.